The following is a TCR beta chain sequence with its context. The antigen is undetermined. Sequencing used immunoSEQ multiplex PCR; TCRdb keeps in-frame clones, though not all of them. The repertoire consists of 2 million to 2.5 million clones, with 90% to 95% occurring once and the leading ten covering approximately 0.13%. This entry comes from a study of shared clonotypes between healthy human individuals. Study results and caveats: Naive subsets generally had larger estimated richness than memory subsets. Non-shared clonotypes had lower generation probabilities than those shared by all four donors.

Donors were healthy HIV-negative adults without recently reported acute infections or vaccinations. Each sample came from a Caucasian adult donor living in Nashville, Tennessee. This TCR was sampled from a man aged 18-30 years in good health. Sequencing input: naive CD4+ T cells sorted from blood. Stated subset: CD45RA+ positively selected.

In DNA form, the CDR3 reads TGTGCCAGCAGAACAGGGGTTTATAATTCACCCCTCCACTTT. Protein product: CASRTGVYNSPLHF. The chain couples TRBV6-5 to TRBJ1-6; 7 nucleotides align to TRBD1. The germline CDR1 and CDR2 sequences are MNHEY and SVGAGI. V lost 6 bases to trimming and J lost 4 bases; unmatched junction nucleotides: 3. This CDR3 is 14 amino acids long.